The 23 T cell receptor beta chains presented below share a single source sample, sequenced in a study of CD8 T cells in Susac syndrome. The RNA input was roughly 0.45 to 1 ug, and it was reverse transcribed with random hexamers. A single record per CDR3 protein comes from TCRdb applying MiXCR to the immunoSEQ multiplex PCR reads. The sample records about 150,000 distinct CDR3 sequences, approximately 96% being singletons. Sample: CD8+ T cells from PBMCs. These receptor sequences come from a human donor with multiple sclerosis.

The chain recombines TRBV11-2 with TRBJ2-3; TRBD2 aligns across 8 bases. This CDR3 comprises 15 residues. V lost 1 base, J lost 3 bases, and 3 bases stayed unmatched. Looked up from germline, CDR1 is SGHAT and CDR2 is FQNNGV. CDR3 sequence reads: CASSLGRGATDTQYF. The CDR3 nucleotides are TGTGCCAGCAGCTTAGGGCGGGGGGCAACAGATACGCAGTATTTT.

This chain connects TRBV29-1 to TRBJ1-2; 9 nucleotides agree with TRBD1. Germline values: CDR1 SQVTM, CDR2 ANQGSEA. V shed 7 bases, J shed 5 bases, and the junction held 8 bases outside the gene matches. CDR3 length equals 13 residues. The CDR3 bases are TGCAGCGCCCTGACAGGGGGAGGTTATGGCTACACCTTC. Amino acid sequence: CSALTGGGYGYTF.

V gene TRBV12-3 or TRBV12-4 combines with J gene TRBJ2-1, with TRBD2 identical over 8 bases. Trimming cost V 4 bases and J 5 bases; bases outside gene matches: 7. This CDR3 is built from 15 residues. The CDR3: CASSSRGGRHNEQFF. The DNA of the CDR3 is TGTGCCAGCAGTTCCCGGGGGGGGCGGCACAATGAGCAGTTCTTC.

This clonotype has only one observation. J is TRBJ2-5 and V is TRBV27; 10 bases align to TRBD2. This CDR3 region has 17 residues. J gave up 1 base and V 5 bases, and 10 bases lay outside the gene matches. From germline, CDR1 is MNHEY and CDR2 SMNVEV (reference sequence). CDR3 amino acids: CASSPLTSGGAQETQYF. For the CDR3, the DNA is TGTGCCAGCAGTCCCTTGACCAGCGGGGGGGCCCAAGAGACCCAGTACTTC.

The count of this clonotype is one. V gene TRBV29-1 combines with J gene TRBJ1-1; D uncertain. Trimming left V 7 bases short and J 1 base short, with 16 bases between. The CDR3 is 14 amino acids. Germline values: CDR1 SQVTM, CDR2 ANQGSEA. The CDR3 loop is CSAPSDKSNTEAFF. The CDR3 region has the DNA TGCAGCGCCCCAAGTGACAAATCGAACACTGAAGCTTTCTTT.

This chain connects TRBV7-9 to TRBJ2-5; TRBD2 is a possible D gene (5 bases). With 5 bases removed from V and 4 bases from J, the gap between germline ends came to 20 bases. CDR3 length equals 16 residues. Germline assignment: CDR1 SEHNR and CDR2 FQNEAQ (reference sequence). The CDR3 is CASSPPTGSEGETQYF. CDR3 DNA: TGTGCCAGCAGCCCCCCTACGGGGAGCGAGGGAGAGACCCAGTACTTC.

This chain links TRBV20-1 with TRBJ1-1; possible D gene TRBD1, 5 bases. CDR1 DFQATT and CDR2 SNEGSKA come from the germline V gene (reference sequence). V was shortened by 2 bases and J by 1 base, with 14 bases between the two germline ends. The CDR3 is 15 residues long. CDR3 in amino acids: CSARIVGAGNTEAFF. CDR3 nucleotides: TGCAGTGCTAGAATTGTAGGGGCGGGGAACACTGAAGCTTTCTTT.

About this clonotype itself: One end of the junction fails to match germline, which may point to a read error. This rearrangement joins TRBV3-1 to TRBJ2-3; 8 positions agree with TRBD2. In germline, CDR1 is LGHDT, CDR2 YNNKEL (reference sequence). There are 11 residues in the CDR3. CDR3 loop: CASSQGTSSHF. The CDR3 DNA reads TGTGCCAGCAGCCAAGGGACTAGCAGCCATTTT.

The genes are TRBV5-1 and TRBJ2-7, with TRBD2 identical over 8 bases. Germline lookup yields CDR1 SGHRS and CDR2 YFSETQ. Trimming at V came to 0 bases and at J to 2 bases, leaving 4 bases not matched to a gene. The CDR3 runs to 15 residues. Written as DNA, the CDR3 is TGCGCCAGCAGCTTGGCTAGCGGGTCTCCCTACGAGCAGTACTTC. This translates into CASSLASGSPYEQYF.

This chain connects TRBV6-5 to TRBJ2-7; possible D gene TRBD1, 5 bases. V was shortened by 2 bases and J by 6 bases, with 14 bases between the two germline ends. The CDR3 totals 14 residues. The germline CDR1 and CDR2 sequences are MNHEY and SVGAGI. The CDR3 protein is CASSYASGFGEQYF. DNA for the CDR3: TGTGCCAGCAGTTACGCTTCAGGGTTCGGCGAGCAGTACTTC.

V usage is TRBV27 and J usage is TRBJ2-5; 8 bases line up with TRBD2. V shed 1 base, J shed 4 bases, and the junction held 8 bases outside the gene matches. In germline, CDR1 is MNHEY, CDR2 SMNVEV (reference sequence). The CDR3 extends over 16 amino acids. CDR3 in DNA: TGTGCCAGCAGTTTATTTGCTCGAACTAGCGGAGAGACCCAGTACTTC. Translated, it gives CASSLFARTSGETQYF.

This chain connects TRBV20-1 to TRBJ2-6; 10 nucleotides agree with TRBD2. The CDR3 has 17 amino acids. The V and J ends lost 0 bases and 0 bases, in that order; junction bases with no gene match: 2. From germline, CDR1 is DFQATT and CDR2 SNEGSKA (reference sequence). CDR3 bases: TGCAGTGCTAGAGATACTAGCGGGATCTCTGGGGCCAACGTCCTGACTTTC. As protein: CSARDTSGISGANVLTF.

The chain joins TRBV13 to TRBJ1-1, with TRBD1 identical over 7 bases. J gave up 2 bases and V 5 bases, and 8 bases lay outside the gene matches. CDR1 is PRHDT and CDR2 is FYEKMQ in the germline V gene (reference sequence). The CDR3 spans 15 residues. The CDR3 reads CASSPAGTVNTEAFF. The CDR3, as DNA: TGTGCCAGCAGCCCAGCGGGGACAGTCAACACTGAAGCTTTCTTT.

The chain carries TRBV3-1 and TRBJ1-1; D is uncertain. Trimming took 1 base from V and 11 from J, leaving 14 bases between them. This CDR3 is built from 13 residues. Germline lookup yields CDR1 LGHDT and CDR2 YNNKEL (reference sequence). This CDR3 is CASSQGRVEQAFF. CDR3 coding DNA: TGTGCCAGCAGCCAAGGGAGGGTGGAGCAGGCTTTCTTT.

The rearrangement joins TRBV27 to TRBJ1-2; D is perhaps TRBD1 (5 bases). CDR1 and CDR2 from the germline V gene are MNHEY and SMNVEV (reference sequence). V was pared by 7 bases and J by 3 bases, with 18 bases between. This CDR3 has 15 amino acids. The CDR3 loop reads CASNPGGGSYYGYTF. The CDR3 nucleotides are TGTGCCAGCAATCCCGGGGGGGGATCCTACTATGGCTACACCTTC.

The CDR3 nucleotides are TGTGCCAGCAGTTTATCATTTACGAGGGACAGTAACAAAGCGGGCTACACCTTC. It encodes CASSLSFTRDSNKAGYTF. The chain is built from TRBV27 and TRBJ1-2; 7 nucleotides line up with TRBD1. V trimming: 0 bases; J trimming: 8 bases; junction bases outside the gene matches: 18. Germline loops: CDR1 MNHEY, CDR2 SMNVEV (reference sequence). The CDR3 has 18 residues.

The chain carries TRBV5-1 and TRBJ1-2, with 7 bases fitting TRBD1. The CDR3 spans 16 residues. Germline CDR1 and CDR2: SGHRS and YFSETQ. Trimming removed 3 bases from V and 6 bases from J; junction bases left unmatched: 14. CDR3 nucleotide sequence: TGCGCCAGCAGCTCTTTTGACAGGGCCCTTCTCCATGGCTACACCTTC. Its translation: CASSSFDRALLHGYTF.

The gene calls are TRBV19 and TRBJ1-1; unclear D gene. V lost 3 bases to trimming and J lost 3 bases, with 11 bases between them. This CDR3 spans 14 amino acids. Per the germline V gene, CDR1 is LNHDA and CDR2 is SQIVND (reference sequence). DNA of the CDR3: TGTGCCAGTAGTATGAGAAGGAGAGACACTGAAGCTTTCTTT. It encodes CASSMRRRDTEAFF.

The chain recombines TRBV9 with TRBJ2-3; D is uncertain. The CDR3 extends over 15 amino acids. Trimming stripped 3 bases from V and 1 base from J, with 12 bases between. CDR1 and CDR2 (germline): SGDLS, YYNGEE. The CDR3 bases are TGTGCCAGCAGCGCGTTGGCGCTGGGCACAGATACGCAGTATTTT. This sequence encodes CASSALALGTDTQYF. Looking up the rest from reference TRBV9 and TRBJ2-3 gives the full variable domain: DSGVTQTPKHLITATGQRVTLRCSPRSGDLSVYWYQQSLDQGLQFLIQYYNGEERAKGNILERFSAQQFPDLHSELNLSSLELGDSALYFCASSALALGTDTQYFGPGTRLTVL.

This sequence joins TRBV24-1 and TRBJ1-5; the match to TRBD1 covers 8 bases. V shed 4 bases and J 14 bases; nucleotides not matched to a gene: 12. The germline gives CDR1 KGHDR, CDR2 SFDVKD. The CDR3 totals 14 residues. The CDR3 coding sequence is TGTGCCACCAGTGACACCGAGGACAGGGCCCTCAAGCATTTT. Its translation: CATSDTEDRALKHF.

This clonotype has only a few counts. This sequence joins TRBV13 and TRBJ2-5, with 10 bases lining up with TRBD1. Losses at the gene ends were 4 bases for V and 2 bases for J; bases not matched to a gene: 4. Germline CDR1 and CDR2: PRHDT and FYEKMQ (reference sequence). The CDR3 contains 15 residues. The CDR3 DNA reads as TGTGCCAGCAGCTCCCGGGACAGGGGACAAGAGACCCAGTACTTC. It codes for CASSSRDRGQETQYF.

V and J are TRBV21-1 and TRBJ2-5; the table gives TRBD1 as D, unverified against the DNA. TRBV21-1 is deemed a pseudogene. There are 19 residues in the CDR3. This chain's CDR3 is CASSNPVRGTGRPSRAQYF. CDR3 nucleotides: TGTGCCAGCAGCAATCCCGTGAGGGGGACCGGAAGGCCGAGCCGGGCCCAGTACTTC.

This sequence joins TRBV4-1 and TRBJ2-7; D not resolved. Per the germline V gene, CDR1 is MGHRA and CDR2 is YSYEKL. Trimming took 0 bases from V and 7 from J, leaving 16 bases between them. CDR3 length equals 15 residues. CDR3 amino acids: CASSQDVGGTREQYF. The CDR3 DNA sequence: TGCGCCAGCAGCCAAGATGTTGGCGGAACTCGGGAGCAGTACTTC.